These 2 T cell receptor beta chains came from one sample sequenced in a study of shared clonotypes between healthy human individuals. Sequenced by immunoSEQ multiplex PCR; TCRdb stores in-frame clones only, minus some. The sample includes about 79,000 clones, about 63% of them seen just once. Sequencing was carried out using memory CD8+ T cells sorted from blood. As to subset: CD45RO+ cells pooled with CCR7-negative TemRA cells. These TCRs come from a man younger than 45 in good health.

In its sample, this clone was seen many times. CDR3 residues: CASSEEPGTGGKNIQYF. CDR3 sequence (DNA): TGTGCCAGCAGTGAAGAACCCGGGACAGGGGGTAAAAACATTCAGTACTTC. The V gene is TRBV6-1, the J gene TRBJ2-4, with TRBD1 matching over 11 bases. The CDR3 covers 17 residues. The germline V gene encodes CDR1 MNHNS and CDR2 SASEGT. J lost 4 bases, V lost 1 base, and 6 bases had no gene match.

V gene TRBV27 combines with J gene TRBJ2-7; 8 positions match TRBD1. The CDR3 spans 14 residues. Per germline, CDR1 MNHEY and CDR2 SMNVEV (reference sequence). V dropped 6 bases and J dropped 6; count of bases not matched to a gene: 10. The CDR3 DNA reads as TGTGCCAGCAGAAACACAGGGGGTATGCTCGAGCAGTACTTC. Protein product: CASRNTGGMLEQYF.